This T cell receptor (beta chain) was documented in a study of blood T cells in healthy people across ages. Overall study context: Template switching caught about one barcoded beta molecule for each two T cells.

Sample-barcoded 5' priming and a J-beta primer mix drove a second PCR of about 6 to 12 cycles. MiXCR was run by TCRdb on the 5' RACE reads, yielding one entry per CDR3 protein. Altogether about 1.5 million distinct CDR3 sequences are present, around 40% being singletons, with the ten largest covering more than 4%. About this clonotype: Its cognate antigen is unknown. Relative to the germline gene, one junction end is altered; a read error may explain this.

The CDR3 length is 15 residues. Germline V CDR1 and CDR2: SGHDN, FVKESK. Investigators took 9.5 to 10 milliliters of peripheral blood from every donor. Notes on the study in general: Investigators viewed diversity estimates from one million T cells as underestimates, the study reported. The study found TCR beta diversity correlated strongly with naive T cell percentage.

The sample was blood. The V call is TRBV14, the J call TRBJ2-1; TRBD1 is a possible D gene (5 bases). This sequence originates from a woman under 30 in good health. The CDR3 spells CASSQGVRDGNEQFF. In nucleotides, the CDR3 is TGTGCCAGCAGTCAAGGGGTCAGGGATGGCAATGAGCAGTTCTTC.